These 17 T cell receptor beta chains were all obtained from the same sample, sequenced in a study of blood T cell repertoires in COVID-19 (dated by TCRdb to 2019 to 2021). The protocol used for the library was the immunoSEQ multiplex PCR assay. Imported from immuneACCESS, the table was reduced by TCRdb to in-frame sequences with V and J called. These copies leave out some clones; in studies compared against another copy, an unresolved V gene accounts for under half, and the cause of the remainder is not known. In all, the sample holds tens of thousands of clones, and 92% of those were seen once. The ten top clones hold more than 10% of the sample. Sequenced: peripheral blood. The receptor source for this set is a human donor in a cohort sampled during active COVID-19.

V and J are TRBV30 and TRBJ2-3; tentative D call: TRBD1 (6 bases). V lost 2 bases and J lost 3, with 12 bases in between. Germline V lookup: CDR1 GTSNPN, CDR2 SVGIG (reference sequence). This CDR3 is built from 14 residues. CDR3 in amino acids: CAWSKGTTTDTQYF. In nucleotides, the CDR3 is TGTGCCTGGAGTAAGGGGACAACTACAGATACGCAGTATTTT. Using reference TRBV30 and TRBJ2-3 for the parts outside the CDR3, the full variable domain is SQTIHQWPATLVQPVGSPLSLECTVEGTSNPNLYWYRQAAGRGLQLLFYSVGIGQISSEVPQNLSASRPQDRQFILSSKKLLLSDSGFYLCAWSKGTTTDTQYFGPGTRLTVL.

V and J are TRBV7-8 and TRBJ2-1, with D hard to call. The CDR3 is 12 amino acids. Deletions cut 3 bases from V and 13 bases from J, with 13 bases between. In germline, CDR1 is SGHVS, CDR2 FQNEAQ. CDR3 loop: CASSFLLGDQFF. The CDR3 region has the DNA TGTGCCAGCAGCTTTCTCCTCGGAGACCAGTTCTTC.

The chain combines TRBV4-2 with TRBJ1-1; TRBD1 might be the D (5 bases). This CDR3 contains 14 residues. Germline CDR1 reads LGHNA; CDR2 reads YNFKEQ. Between the trimmed V and J ends, which lost 3 bases and 1 base, there was a span of 9 bases. The DNA for the CDR3 is TGTGCCAGCAGCCAGGGACTCACGAACACTGAAGCTTTCTTT. It codes for CASSQGLTNTEAFF.

This clone was seen a single time. The chain joins TRBV18 to TRBJ2-7; D unclear. Per the germline V gene, CDR1 is KGHSH and CDR2 is LQKENI. The V gene lost 3 bases and the J gene lost 0 bases, with 12 bases spanning the gap. The CDR3 is made up of 15 amino acids. Here the CDR3 DNA reads TGTGCCAGCTCACCCACTTCGGCGGTCTCCTACGAGCAGTACTTC. Encoded protein: CASSPTSAVSYEQYF. Full variable domain (rest looked up from reference TRBV18 and TRBJ2-7): NAGVMQNPRHLVRRRGQEARLRCSPMKGHSHVYWYRQLPEEGLKFMVYLQKENIIDESGMPKERFSAEFPKEGPSILRIQQVVRGDSAAYFCASSPTSAVSYEQYFGPGTRLTVT.

This clone was seen a few times. This chain connects TRBV12-3 or TRBV12-4 to TRBJ1-5; no clear D gene. V dropped 5 bases and J dropped 13 bases, with 12 bases sitting between them. The CDR3 sequence is 11 residues long. For the CDR3, the DNA is TGTGCCAGCAGTGAGAGTAGTATGCAGCATTTT. Translating it yields CASSESSMQHF.

The V gene is TRBV10-3, the J gene TRBJ2-7; 7 bases map to TRBD2. The CDR3 runs to 14 residues. The J segment lost 0 bases and the V segment lost 5 bases, leaving 4 bases of the junction unmatched. Germline loops: CDR1 ENHRY, CDR2 SYGVKD. CDR3 residues: CAISLGGSSYEQYF. The CDR3 bases are TGTGCCATCAGTCTCGGCGGGAGCTCCTACGAGCAGTACTTC.

The chain recombines TRBV5-1 with TRBJ2-3; 8 positions match TRBD1. The CDR3 spans 15 residues. Trimming cost V 7 bases and J 3 bases; bases outside gene matches: 10. Germline-derived CDR1 and CDR2 are SGHRS and YFSETQ. CDR3 region: CASAIPGQETDTQYF. In DNA form, the CDR3 reads TGCGCCAGCGCCATTCCGGGACAGGAAACAGATACGCAGTATTTT.

The J gene is TRBJ1-2, the V gene TRBV5-1; D is ambiguous. CDR1 SGHRS and CDR2 YFSETQ come from the germline V gene. V lost 3 bases, J lost 4 bases, and 10 bases lay in between. The CDR3 spans 13 residues. CDR3 loop: CASSSTGGYGYTF. CDR3 DNA sequence: TGCGCCAGCAGCTCGACCGGCGGCTATGGCTACACCTTC.

The chain links TRBV24-1 to TRBJ1-3, with 7 nucleotides matching TRBD1. CDR3 size: 15 residues. Losses at the gene ends were 4 bases for V and 8 bases for J; bases not matched to a gene: 10. CDR1 and CDR2 (germline): KGHDR, SFDVKD. This CDR3 reads CATSEGQSGVDTIYF. CDR3 in DNA: TGTGCCACCAGTGAGGGACAGTCTGGCGTAGACACCATATATTTT.

The chain couples TRBV24-1 to TRBJ1-2; D not resolved. Germline assignment: CDR1 KGHDR and CDR2 SFDVKD. Trimming left V 4 bases short and J 8 bases short, with 13 bases between. This CDR3 is built from 13 residues. The chain's CDR3 is CATSEGSSGGYTF. Written as DNA, the CDR3 is TGTGCCACCAGTGAGGGGTCATCGGGAGGCTACACCTTC.

The V and J genes are TRBV5-5 and TRBJ2-5, with 9 bases lining up with TRBD1. This CDR3 contains 15 residues. From germline, CDR1 is SGHKS and CDR2 YYEKEE (reference sequence). Germline trimming cut 4 bases from V and 5 bases from J; bases unmatched to any gene: 9. The CDR3 protein is CASSDTGGMGETQYF. The DNA for the CDR3 is TGTGCCAGCAGCGACACAGGGGGCATGGGGGAGACCCAGTACTTC.

This clone was counted once. The V and J genes are TRBV19 and TRBJ1-6; unclear D gene. There are 16 residues in the CDR3. V lost 3 bases to trimming and J lost 3 bases, with 12 bases between them. Germline CDR1 reads LNHDA; CDR2 reads SQIVND (reference sequence). CDR3 DNA: TGTGCCAGTAGTATTCCACAGTCAAACTATAATTCACCCCTCCACTTT. This gives the protein CASSIPQSNYNSPLHF.

The V and J genes are TRBV4-3 and TRBJ2-5; 8 bases line up with TRBD1. Germline trimming cut 3 bases from V and 5 bases from J; bases unmatched to any gene: 2. The germline CDR1 and CDR2 sequences are LGHNA and YSLEER. CDR3 length: 13 amino acids. CDR3 sequence reads: CASSHGQGETQYF. The CDR3 region has the DNA TGCGCCAGCAGCCACGGACAGGGTGAGACCCAGTACTTC.

V is TRBV4-3 and J is TRBJ2-2, with D maybe TRBD2 (5 bases). From germline, CDR1 is LGHNA and CDR2 YSLEER. The CDR3 covers 19 residues. V shed 0 bases and J shed 1 base, with 18 bases lying between them. Here the CDR3 reads CASSQDMGASPGNTGELFF. The CDR3 DNA is TGCGCCAGCAGCCAAGATATGGGCGCTAGCCCGGGGAACACCGGGGAGCTGTTTTTT.

Only one count was recorded for this clone. J is TRBJ2-7 and V is TRBV4-3, with D unresolved. Trimming shortened V by 1 base and J by 0 bases, and 10 bases separated the two germline ends. The CDR3 contains 15 residues. Germline lookup yields CDR1 LGHNA and CDR2 YSLEER. This CDR3 reads CASSQGWQNSYEQYF. In DNA, the CDR3 is TGCGCCAGCAGCCAAGGTTGGCAAAACTCCTACGAGCAGTACTTC.

This rearrangement joins TRBV18 to TRBJ2-5; D uncertain. V was clipped by 3 bases and J by 0 bases, with 5 bases between them. This CDR3 spans 13 amino acids. Germline CDR1 KGHSH, CDR2 LQKENI. This CDR3 is CASSPTHQETQYF. The CDR3 DNA follows: TGTGCCAGCTCACCGACACACCAAGAGACCCAGTACTTC.

V is TRBV6-1 and J is TRBJ1-2; 7 nucleotides agree with TRBD1. The CDR3 sequence is 14 residues long. V was pared by 3 bases and J by 7 bases, with 8 bases of the junction left unmatched. Germline loops: CDR1 MNHNS, CDR2 SASEGT. This CDR3 is CASSEIRQGGGYTF. As DNA, the CDR3 is TGTGCCAGCAGTGAGATACGACAGGGTGGTGGCTACACCTTC.